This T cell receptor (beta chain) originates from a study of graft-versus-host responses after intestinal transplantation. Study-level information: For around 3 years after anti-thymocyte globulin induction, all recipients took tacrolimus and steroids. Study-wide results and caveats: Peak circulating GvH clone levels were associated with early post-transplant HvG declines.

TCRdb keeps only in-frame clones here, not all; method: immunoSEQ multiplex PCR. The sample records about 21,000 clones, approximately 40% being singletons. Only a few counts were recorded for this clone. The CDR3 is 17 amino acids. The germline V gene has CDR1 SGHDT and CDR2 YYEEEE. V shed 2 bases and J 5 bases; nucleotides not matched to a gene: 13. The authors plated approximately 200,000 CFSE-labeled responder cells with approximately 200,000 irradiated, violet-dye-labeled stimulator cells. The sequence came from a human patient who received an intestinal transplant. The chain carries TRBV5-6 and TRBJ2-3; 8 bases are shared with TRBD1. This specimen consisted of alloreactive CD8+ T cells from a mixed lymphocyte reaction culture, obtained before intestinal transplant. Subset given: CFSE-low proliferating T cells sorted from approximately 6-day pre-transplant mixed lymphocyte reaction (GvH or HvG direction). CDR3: CASSFLSTGARRDTQYF. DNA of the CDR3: TGTGCCAGCAGCTTCCTCTCGACAGGGGCTCGTAGAGATACGCAGTATTTT.